This paragraph covers one TCR beta chain sequence. These data originate in a study of CD8 T cells in ankylosing spondylitis. TCRdb called the 5' RACE reads again in MiXCR, with one record for every CDR3 protein. Seen here are approximately 210,000 distinct CDR3 sequences, roughly 12% observed once, and the top ten hold 16%. This CDR3 spans 15 amino acids. Trimming cost V 2 bases and J 6 bases; bases outside gene matches: 9. The germline V gene has CDR1 GTSNPN and CDR2 SVGIG (reference sequence). The chain has TRBV30 and TRBJ2-2, with 7 bases matching TRBD2. This TCR was recovered from a male donor with ankylosing spondylitis or in good health (not recorded which). The sequenced material came from blood, either unsorted or a sorted T cell fraction (not recorded which). CDR3 in amino acids: CAWSPRWGGPGELFF. The CDR3 coding sequence is TGTGCCTGGAGTCCCCGGTGGGGGGGACCCGGGGAGCTGTTTTTT.